This T cell receptor (beta chain) was sequenced during a study of cytomegalovirus exposure and HLA in healthy donors (dated by TCRdb to about 2017). Turning to the overall study: A later analysis indicated that the 130 or so validation repertoires were generated on the platform also employed for the 650 to 850 repertoires of the first cohort. Besides the first cohort of roughly 700 subjects, a separate validation cohort made up of roughly 120 different subjects was used. The aim of the study was to test whether cataloging public T cell receptors could identify signatures of past pathogen exposure. To predict cytomegalovirus infection status, the study combined high-throughput TCR immunosequencing, statistical association of individual TCRs with disease status, and machine learning.

Study-wide conclusions, independent of this receptor: The study gave a list of some 150 TCR beta chains associated with cytomegalovirus. The classifier was reported to diagnose cytomegalovirus status with high specificity and sensitivity in both the original cohort and the validation cohort. A later analysis had no HLA typing for the validation cohort, so co-occurrence there was scored across all 110 or so repertoires. According to the authors, the approach could potentially be generalized to other disease states and immunological phenotypes. Three of the identified cytomegalovirus-associated TCR beta chains were confirmed in vitro to be specific for cytomegalovirus antigens. While some public TCRs were present in many individuals, most TCR sequences turned up only very rarely across donors. Subsequent analysis determined that TCRs grouped into clusters in the first cohort also showed a tendency toward co-occurrence across the 130 or so validation repertoires, and roughly 95% of cluster scores exceeded 0.

V trim: 3 bases; J trim: 6 bases; unmatched bases: 7. As encoded in the germline V gene, CDR1 is SGHRS while CDR2 is YFSETQ. Inclusive of the bounding cysteine and phenylalanine, the CDR3 is 15 residues long. The kept DNA is CDR3 alone, 45 bases in frame from the first base. Libraries came from the immunoSEQ multiplex PCR assay. In the authors' own workflow: A statistical classification framework was built to diagnose cytomegalovirus status from the catalog of TCR beta chain sequences. The source is immuneACCESS, and TCRdb retained only in-frame sequences with V and J called. Part of the clones is not carried over; for the studies checked, unresolved V genes explain less than half of this, and the remainder is unexplained. That table furnishes V, J and clone size, whereas the DNA furnished D and trimming. This sample has 150,000 to 200,000 clones in its table, and 75% to 90% of those were observed once. About 7% of the sample comes from the top ten.

Separate from the approximately 700-subject first cohort, the validation cohort of 120 subjects was the group to which the donors belonged. Concerning this clone: Its cognate antigen has yet to be identified. It has no much larger one-base neighbor in the sample; base qualities were not kept.

This sequence uses TRBV5-1 and TRBJ2-1; 9 junctional bases match TRBD1. The receptor was derived from a man aged 18-30 years in good health and CMV-seropositive. The specimen was PBMCs. The DNA is TGCGCCAGCAGCTCGGGGATGACAGGGGGCAATGAGCAGTTCTTC. Its coded protein is CASSSGMTGGNEQFF. The CDR3 plus the reference TRBV5-1 and TRBJ2-1 genes for the other parts give the full variable domain: KAGVTQTPRYLIKTRGQQVTLSCSPISGHRSVSWYQQTPGQGLQFLFEYFSETQRNKGNFPGRFSGRQFSNSRSEMNVSTLELGDSALYLCASSSGMTGGNEQFFGPGTRLTVL.